This is a list of T cell receptor beta chains from one sample in a study of T cells after yellow fever vaccination. One entry per CDR3 protein results from TCRdb running MiXCR on the 5' RACE reads. The top ten hold around 9.3% of the sample, which has under 50,000 distinct CDR3 sequences, 5% to 7% seen once. Source: PBMCs, either bulk or a sorted T-cell subset (CD4+, CD8+, memory, or dextramer-sorted; not recorded which), taken 45 days after the yellow fever booster vaccination. All receptors derive from a man aged 30-40 years who received the YFV17D yellow fever vaccine. The CDR3 runs from the conserved cysteine through the conserved F or W. A D gene is named only where the DNA matches it firmly. For some rows the clone size is stated as once, few or many, or as a class when expanded; others skip it.

>TRBJ2-2|TRBV7-2|.|.
TGTGCCAGCAGCTCGAAGAGGCTCGGGGAGCTGTTTTTT
CASSSKRLGELFF
>TRBJ2-3|TRBV9|TRBD2|.
TGTGCCAGCACGGGGCGGGAGTGGGTTAGCACAGATACGCAGTATTTT
CASTGREWVSTDTQYF
>TRBJ1-5|TRBV7-8|.|many
TGTGCCAGCAGCTATGGTCCGAGCAGGAATAGCAATCAGCCCCAGCATTTT
CASSYGPSRNSNQPQHF
>TRBJ1-1|TRBV20-1|.|many
TGCAGTGCTAGGGATGGGGCTGAAGCTTTCTTT
CSARDGAEAFF
>TRBJ2-2|TRBV7-6|.|few
TGTGCCAGCAGCAAGGGGACGGGGGGCCCGAACACCGGGGAGCTGTTTTTT
CASSKGTGGPNTGELFF
>TRBJ1-5|TRBV7-2|.|.
TGTGCCAGCAGCTTAGTCCCAGGCGGTAGAGATCAGCCCCAGCATTTT
CASSLVPGGRDQPQHF
>TRBJ2-3|TRBV6-1|.|.
TGTGCCAGCAGCGCCCCTAGCGTGAGTGGGACAGATACGCAGTATTTT
CASSAPSVSGTDTQYF
>TRBJ2-7|TRBV5-1|TRBD1|many
TGCGCCAGCAGGTCGGGACAGAGTCAAGCCTACGAGCAGTACTTC
CASRSGQSQAYEQYF
>TRBJ2-1|TRBV5-1|.|few
TGCGCCAGCAAGGGGGAGGACGAGCAGTTCTTC
CASKGEDEQFF
>TRBJ2-1|TRBV20-1|.|many
TGCAGTGCTAGTTGGGACCCAGACAATGAGCAGTTCTTC
CSASWDPDNEQFF
>TRBJ1-4|TRBV6-5|TRBD1|.
TGTGCCAGCAGTTCCCGACAGGGGACACCTCTGGGACTGTTTTTT
CASSSRQGTPLGLFF
>TRBJ1-1|TRBV10-3|TRBD1|many
TGTGCCATCAGGGACAGGGTTGAAGCTTTCTTT
CAIRDRVEAFF
>TRBJ2-3|TRBV10-3|.|many
TGTGCCATCAGTGAGAGTACAGATACGCAGTATTTT
CAISESTDTQYF
>TRBJ2-1|TRBV5-1|.|.
TGCGCCAGCAGCTGGAACCCTATAAATGGGCAGTTCTTC
CASSWNPINGQFF
>TRBJ2-7|TRBV13|TRBD2|many
TGTGCCAGCAGCCCCCAGACTAGCGGGAGGGCCGTCGAGCAGTACTTC
CASSPQTSGRAVEQYF
>TRBJ2-1|TRBV15|.|many
TGTGCCACCAGCCTTCCCGGCCCCCGCCTCTCCAATGAGCAGTTCTTC
CATSLPGPRLSNEQFF
>TRBJ1-1|TRBV6-1|TRBD1|many
TGTGCCAGCAGGCCCGTCCCGGACAGGGTAGCTTTCTTT
CASRPVPDRVAFF
>TRBJ2-1|TRBV3-1|TRBD2|many
TGTGCCAGCAGCTTAGCTAGCGGGAGTTCGAATGAGCAGTTCTTC
CASSLASGSSNEQFF
>TRBJ2-1|TRBV28|.|.
TGTGCCAGCAGACACCCAAGGGGCATTCTTACCTACAATGAGCAGTTCTTC
CASRHPRGILTYNEQFF
>TRBJ2-7|TRBV9|TRBD2|few
TGTGCCAGCAGCGTAGAGACTAGCGGGAGGCAGTACTTC
CASSVETSGRQYF
>TRBJ2-7|TRBV6-1|TRBD2|.
TGTGCCAGCAGCTTCGGGGGTCCTAGCGGCTACGAGCAGTACTTC
CASSFGGPSGYEQYF
>TRBJ2-1|TRBV6-5|TRBD2|many
TGTGCCAGCAGTCGACTAGCGGGCCATGAGCAGTTCTTC
CASSRLAGHEQFF
>TRBJ1-5|TRBV6-1|TRBD1|few
TGTGCCAGCAGCCCGACAGGGTTGAATCAGCCCCAGCATTTT
CASSPTGLNQPQHF
>TRBJ2-1|TRBV4-1|.|many
TGCGCCAGCAGCCAAGGGACGGTTGGGCGGAGTAGGTCCTACAATGAGCAGTTCTTC
CASSQGTVGRSRSYNEQFF
>TRBJ2-7|TRBV6-1|.|.
TGTTCCAGCAGTCCCGGGGGGCGAGGGTACGAGCAGTACTTC
CSSSPGGRGYEQYF
>TRBJ2-1|TRBV6-1|TRBD2|few
TGTGCCAGGGGCCTAGCGGGAGGTCCCTACAATGAGCAGTTCTTC
CARGLAGGPYNEQFF
>TRBJ2-3|TRBV7-2|.|many
TGTGCCAGCAGCTTCGGACCCTACACAGATACGCAGTATTTT
CASSFGPYTDTQYF
>TRBJ1-2|TRBV5-1|TRBD1|few
TGCGCCAGCAGCTACGGACAGGGTTCTTATGGCTACACCTTC
CASSYGQGSYGYTF
>TRBJ2-7|TRBV6-2/TRBV6-3|TRBD1|many
TGTGCCAGCAGCATGGGACAGGGCGATGGATCCGAGCAGTACTTC
CASSMGQGDGSEQYF
>TRBJ1-1|TRBV10-2|.|few
TGCGCCAGCACCTCCCAGGGAACGGGGAACACTGAAGCTTTCTTT
CASTSQGTGNTEAFF
>TRBJ1-1|TRBV7-2|.|.
TGTGCCAGCAGCTTAGTAGGGGGAGGCACTGAAGCTTTCTTT
CASSLVGGGTEAFF
>TRBJ2-7|TRBV6-1|TRBD1|many
TGTGCCAGCAGTGGGACAGGGAGGCCCTACGAGCAGTACTTC
CASSGTGRPYEQYF
>TRBJ2-7|TRBV20-1|TRBD2|many
TGCAGTGCTAGAGATCCGACTAGCGGGAGCTACGAGCAGTACTTC
CSARDPTSGSYEQYF
>TRBJ1-2|TRBV7-2|.|many
TGTGCCAGCACCCTTAACGGGGGAGTAAGGGGCTACACCTTC
CASTLNGGVRGYTF
>TRBJ1-2|TRBV7-9|.|few
TGTGCCAGCAGCTTAGAGGGTCTGGGAGATGGCTACACCTTC
CASSLEGLGDGYTF
>TRBJ1-2|TRBV5-1|TRBD1|few
TGCGCCAGCCACAGGGGGGACTATGGCTACACCTTC
CASHRGDYGYTF
>TRBJ1-2|TRBV24-1|.|.
TGTGCCACCAGTGATGGATTAAACTATGGCTACACCTTC
CATSDGLNYGYTF
>TRBJ2-7|TRBV20-1|TRBD2|.
TGCAGTGCTACCGCTAGCGGCGTTACCTACGAGCAGTACTTC
CSATASGVTYEQYF
>TRBJ2-1|TRBV21-1|.|many
TGTGCCAGCAGCAACCCGACTAGCGGGAGGAGGAATGAGCAGTTCTTC
CASSNPTSGRRNEQFF
>TRBJ2-1|TRBV5-4|TRBD2|few
TGTGCCAGCGGTAGCGGGGGGGACAATGAGCAGTTCTTC
CASGSGGDNEQFF
>TRBJ2-1|TRBV20-1|.|.
TGCAGTGCTGCGGTAGCGGAGAAGTCCTACAATGAGCAGTTCTTC
CSAAVAEKSYNEQFF
>TRBJ1-5|TRBV4-3|.|many
TGCGCCAGCAGCCAAGAAGCCGCGGTTGGGGGATATCAGCCCCAGCATTTT
CASSQEAAVGGYQPQHF
>TRBJ2-7|TRBV7-2|TRBD1|medium-sized
TGTGCCAGCAGCTCCCGGACAGGGGGTAGGGACGAGCAGTACTTC
CASSSRTGGRDEQYF
>TRBJ2-7|TRBV7-2|.|.
TGTGCCAGCAGCTCCCTCGCAGGGAAGGGCGAGCAGTACTTC
CASSSLAGKGEQYF
>TRBJ2-1|TRBV28|TRBD1|many
TGTGCCACGGTTACAGGGGCGATTGGGAGTGAGCAGTTCTTC
CATVTGAIGSEQFF
>TRBJ2-1|TRBV29-1|TRBD2|many
TGCAGCGGTCAAAGCGGGAGCTCCTACAATGAGCAGTTCTTC
CSGQSGSSYNEQFF
>TRBJ2-1|TRBV20-1|.|many
TGCAGTGCGACGCAGAGTGGCAGGAGGTACAATGAGCAGTTCTTC
CSATQSGRRYNEQFF
>TRBJ1-4|TRBV18|.|many
TGTGCCAGCTCATTCGGACAGAATGAAAAACTGTTTTTT
CASSFGQNEKLFF
>TRBJ1-6|TRBV15|.|many
TGTGCCACCAGCAGAATGATGGACAGTAATTCACCCCTCCACTTT
CATSRMMDSNSPLHF
>TRBJ2-3|TRBV7-2|TRBD1|few
TGTGCCAGCAGCTACCCACGGGACAGGGTAATTGATACGCAGTATTTT
CASSYPRDRVIDTQYF
>TRBJ2-3|TRBV15|.|many
TGTGCCACCAGCAGAATCCGCGGAGTGACAGATACGCAGTATTTT
CATSRIRGVTDTQYF
>TRBJ2-1|TRBV29-1|TRBD2|many
TGCAGCGTTGAAGATCACGGGAGGGTTTCCTACAATGAGCAGTTCTTC
CSVEDHGRVSYNEQFF
>TRBJ2-2|TRBV5-4|.|.
TGTGCCAGCAGATGGGACTCCGGGGAGCTGTTTTTT
CASRWDSGELFF
>TRBJ2-5|TRBV6-2/TRBV6-3|TRBD1|many
TGTGCCAGCAGTTACTCGTTTAGACCCTGGACAGGGGCTTACCAAGAGACCCAGTACTTC
CASSYSFRPWTGAYQETQYF
>TRBJ2-3|TRBV6-2/TRBV6-3|TRBD2|many
TGTGCCAGCAGACTAGCGGGACTCACAGATACGCAGTATTTT
CASRLAGLTDTQYF
>TRBJ1-2|TRBV5-1|.|many
TGCGCCAGCAGCCAAAGGTATAACTATGGCTACACCTTC
CASSQRYNYGYTF
>TRBJ2-1|TRBV6-5|.|.
TGTGCCAGCAGTTACGGGCCTGAGCAGCCCTACAATGAGCAGTTCTTC
CASSYGPEQPYNEQFF
>TRBJ2-1|TRBV6-5|.|many
TGTGCCAGCAGTTACACTAATTACAATGAGCAGTTCTTC
CASSYTNYNEQFF
>TRBJ1-1|TRBV15|.|many
TGTGCCACCTCCGGAGGTGGCACTGAAGCTTTCTTT
CATSGGGTEAFF